Listed here are 29 T cell receptor beta chains from one sample, sequenced in a study of blood T cell repertoires in COVID-19. This table comes from immunoSEQ multiplex PCR, and its TCRdb copy is limited to in-frame clones, with some not included. The data hold about 83,000 clones, with about 92% observed a single time. The sample was peripheral blood. Receptors were obtained from a woman older than 75 with active or convalescent COVID-19.

The chain combines TRBV27 with TRBJ1-5; D is uncertain. The CDR3 consists of 13 residues. Trimming shortened V by 4 bases and J by 7 bases, and 11 bases separated the two germline ends. Per germline, CDR1 MNHEY and CDR2 SMNVEV (reference sequence). In DNA form, the CDR3 reads TGTGCCAGCAGTTGGAGGGCAGGACAGCCCCAGCATTTT. Translated, it gives CASSWRAGQPQHF.

The chain is built from TRBV4-2 and TRBJ2-7; TRBD2 aligns across 8 bases. Germline V gene data show CDR1 as LGHNA and CDR2 as YNFKEQ. V lost 4 bases to trimming and J lost 4 bases; unmatched junction nucleotides: 9. This CDR3 comprises 15 residues. The CDR3 region has the DNA TGTGCCAGCAGCCCGGGGGGGGGACAAGATTACGAGCAGTACTTC. Translation gives CASSPGGGQDYEQYF.

The chain carries TRBV28 and TRBJ1-5, with a tentative D call TRBD1 (5 bases). Deletions cut 9 bases from V and 6 bases from J, with 24 bases between. Germline V gene sequence: CDR1 MDHEN, CDR2 SYDVKM. CDR3 length equals 16 residues. CDR3 amino acids: CASTNKAGVLSQPQHF. The CDR3 DNA is TGTGCCAGTACGAACAAGGCGGGGGTCCTCAGTCAGCCCCAGCATTTT.

This clone was seen a handful of times. This chain joins TRBV6-4 and TRBJ1-5; TRBD1 agrees at 9 bases. Per the germline V gene, CDR1 is MRHNA and CDR2 is SNTAGT. Unmatched junction bases numbered 4, after V lost 4 bases and J lost 0 bases. The CDR3 contains 16 residues. CDR3 in amino acids: CASSGGDRASNQPQHF. In DNA, the CDR3 is TGTGCCAGCAGTGGCGGGGACAGGGCTAGCAATCAGCCCCAGCATTTT.

This clone was seen once. The gene calls are TRBV6-6 and TRBJ2-3, with 9 bases identical to TRBD2. The CDR3 runs 15 residues. Germline V gives CDR1 MNHNY, CDR2 SVGAGI (reference sequence). V shed 3 bases, J shed 4 bases, and the junction held 5 bases outside the gene matches. Written as DNA, the CDR3 is TGTGCCAGCAGTTATTCCGGACTAGCGTCAGATACGCAGTATTTT. As protein: CASSYSGLASDTQYF.

The chain uses TRBV12-3 or TRBV12-4 and TRBJ2-5, with D tentatively TRBD1 (5 bases). CDR3 size: 11 residues. Trimming cost V 0 bases and J 14 bases, with 10 bases left between them. In DNA, the CDR3 is TGTGCCAGCAGTTTAGCGGGGCACCACTACTTC. Translating gives CASSLAGHHYF.

The V gene is TRBV6-5, the J gene TRBJ2-7; 9 bases fit TRBD2. CDR1 and CDR2 from the germline V gene are MNHEY and SVGAGI. The CDR3 sequence is 14 residues long. Trimming at V came to 6 bases and at J to 2 bases, leaving 5 bases not matched to a gene. The CDR3 loop reads CASSPQRGAYEQYF. The DNA for the CDR3 is TGTGCCAGCAGCCCCCAGCGGGGGGCCTACGAGCAGTACTTC.

V usage is TRBV5-1 and J usage is TRBJ2-5; 7 nucleotides line up with TRBD1. The trim removed 1 base at V and 3 bases at J, leaving 18 bases unmatched. Germline V lookup: CDR1 SGHRS, CDR2 YFSETQ. This CDR3 region has 19 residues. The CDR3 spells CASSLIPVAFGTVKETQYF. Here the CDR3 DNA reads TGCGCCAGCAGCTTGATCCCGGTCGCATTCGGGACAGTAAAAGAGACCCAGTACTTC.

This chain joins TRBV18 and TRBJ1-2; D perhaps matches TRBD1 (6 bases). The CDR3 consists of 14 residues. Germline V CDR1 and CDR2: KGHSH, LQKENI. V lost 3 bases, J lost 5 bases, and 13 bases lay in between. CDR3 bases: TGTGCCAGCTCACCTGACACAGGGAATTATGGCTACACCTTC. It specifies CASSPDTGNYGYTF. The complete variable domain, with remaining parts taken from reference TRBV18 and TRBJ1-2, reads NAGVMQNPRHLVRRRGQEARLRCSPMKGHSHVYWYRQLPEEGLKFMVYLQKENIIDESGMPKERFSAEFPKEGPSILRIQQVVRGDSAAYFCASSPDTGNYGYTFGSGTRLTVV.

The CDR3 DNA reads as TGTGCCAGCAGTGACACCTCTCCCCTAAATTCACCCCTCCACTTT. This sequence encodes CASSDTSPLNSPLHF. The J gene is TRBJ1-6, the V gene TRBV28, with D unclear. V was shortened by 5 bases and J by 7 bases, with 15 bases between the two germline ends. The CDR3 runs 15 residues. Per germline, CDR1 MDHEN and CDR2 SYDVKM.

The chain couples TRBV5-1 to TRBJ1-1; TRBD1 matches 10 bases. V lost 5 bases and J lost 4; bases outside the gene matches: 5. Germline CDR1 and CDR2: SGHRS and YFSETQ. The CDR3 sequence is 14 residues long. The CDR3 protein is CASRDRTGGTEAFF. CDR3 nucleotides: TGCGCCAGCAGAGACCGGACAGGGGGCACTGAAGCTTTCTTT.

The chain carries TRBV12-3 or TRBV12-4 and TRBJ1-5; TRBD1 agrees at 7 bases. V was clipped by 6 bases and J by 4 bases; unmatched bases: 3. The CDR3 consists of 13 residues. As DNA, the CDR3 is TGTGCCAGCAGAGCGACAGGGAATCAGCCCCAGCATTTT. Translated, it gives CASRATGNQPQHF.

The rearrangement uses TRBV28 and TRBJ1-1; D unresolved. Germline values: CDR1 MDHEN, CDR2 SYDVKM. V was pared by 2 bases and J by 2 bases, with 12 bases between. The CDR3 totals 15 residues. CDR3 bases: TGTGCCAGCAGTTTACGTGGCCAACCCAACACTGAAGCTTTCTTT. Amino acids: CASSLRGQPNTEAFF.

The chain uses TRBV7-9 and TRBJ1-5; no firm D call. CDR1 is SEHNR, CDR2 FQNEAQ, per germline (reference sequence). The CDR3 is 15 amino acids. V shed 1 base and J shed 4 bases, with 11 bases lying between them. CDR3: CASSLGGGGNQPQHF. The CDR3 DNA sequence: TGTGCCAGCAGCTTAGGAGGCGGTGGAAATCAGCCCCAGCATTTT.

This chain joins TRBV4-2 and TRBJ2-2; the match to TRBD2 covers 7 bases. The CDR3 consists of 15 residues. V was pared by 4 bases and J by 7 bases, with 9 bases of the junction left unmatched. CDR1 and CDR2 from the germline V gene are LGHNA and YNFKEQ. The CDR3 is CASSRIGTIIGELFF. The DNA of the CDR3 is TGTGCCAGCAGCCGTATCGGGACTATCATCGGGGAGCTGTTTTTT.

V and J are TRBV5-1 and TRBJ1-3, with 7 bases aligning to TRBD1. Germline V gene lookup returns CDR1 SGHRS and CDR2 YFSETQ. J lost 4 bases, V lost 5 bases, and 3 bases had no gene match. The CDR3 covers 13 residues. DNA for the CDR3: TGCGCCAGCAGGTGGGACAGCGGAAACACCATATATTTT. It codes for CASRWDSGNTIYF.

This chain uses TRBV5-1 with TRBJ2-3; D possibly corresponds to TRBD2 (6 bases). The germline V and J ends were trimmed by 7 bases and 2 bases, with 14 bases remaining between them. CDR1 SGHRS and CDR2 YFSETQ come from the germline V gene. This CDR3 has 14 amino acids. Here the CDR3 reads CASPRGKITDTQYF. The CDR3 DNA reads TGCGCCAGCCCCCGGGGGAAGATCACAGATACGCAGTATTTT.

The chain has TRBV7-3 and TRBJ1-5; D remains ambiguous. This CDR3 has 13 residues. V was clipped by 1 base and J by 5 bases, with 6 bases between them. The V gene's germline CDR1 is SGHTA and CDR2 FQGTGA. This CDR3 reads CASSLNGDQPQHF. In DNA form, the CDR3 reads TGTGCCAGCAGCTTAAACGGGGATCAGCCCCAGCATTTT.

The CDR3 DNA is TGTGCCAGCAACCCGGGACAGGGAAATCAGCCCCAGCATTTT. Amino acids: CASNPGQGNQPQHF. The chain combines TRBV28 with TRBJ1-5, with 9 positions matching TRBD1. CDR1 and CDR2 (germline): MDHEN, SYDVKM. CDR3 length: 14 amino acids. J lost 4 bases, V lost 7 bases, and 5 bases had no gene match.

The chain combines TRBV5-1 with TRBJ2-2, with 11 nucleotides matching TRBD1. The germline CDR1 and CDR2 sequences are SGHRS and YFSETQ. The CDR3 is 17 amino acids. After removal of 3 bases from V and 4 bases from J, the junction contained 8 bases not matched to a gene. The CDR3 loop is CASSSWTGGQVTGELFF. Here the CDR3 DNA reads TGCGCCAGCAGCTCATGGACAGGGGGCCAGGTCACCGGGGAGCTGTTTTTT.

This clone was seen once. V and J are TRBV30 and TRBJ2-3; unclear D gene. The CDR3 has 11 amino acids. Germline V gene sequence: CDR1 GTSNPN, CDR2 SVGIG (reference sequence). The germline V and J ends were trimmed by 6 bases and 6 bases, with 10 bases remaining between them. This CDR3 is CACTVSDTQYF. CDR3 nucleotide sequence: TGTGCCTGCACTGTTTCGGATACGCAGTATTTT.

This clone has only one observation. This chain uses TRBV28 with TRBJ2-1; maybe TRBD1 (5 bases). V shed 6 bases and J shed 9 bases, with 9 bases lying between them. The germline V gene encodes CDR1 MDHEN and CDR2 SYDVKM. The CDR3 runs to 11 residues. This chain's CDR3 is CASSFRAEQFF. CDR3 sequence (DNA): TGTGCCAGCAGCTTCAGGGCTGAGCAGTTCTTC.

The gene calls are TRBV3-1 (or the pseudogene TRBV3-2) and TRBJ1-3; 7 nucleotides line up with TRBD1. This CDR3 comprises 17 residues. V lost 2 bases to trimming and J lost 1 base; unmatched junction nucleotides: 8. Germline V gene data show CDR1 as LGHDT and CDR2 as YNNKEL (reference sequence). The DNA of the CDR3 is TGTGCCAGCAGCCAACATCGCGACAGGGTGTCTGGAAACACCATATATTTT. As protein: CASSQHRDRVSGNTIYF.

This chain connects TRBV4-3 to TRBJ1-2; 8 positions match TRBD1. Germline V CDR1 and CDR2: LGHNA, YSLEER. V lost 2 bases and J lost 4; bases outside the gene matches: 9. This CDR3 region has 16 residues. The CDR3 protein is CASSQQQGAKIYGYTF. The CDR3 DNA reads TGCGCCAGCAGCCAACAGCAGGGGGCGAAGATCTATGGCTACACCTTC.

The chain is built from TRBV4-3 and TRBJ2-1; 9 bases align to TRBD2. The germline V gene encodes CDR1 LGHNA and CDR2 YSLEER. Trimming removed 0 bases from V and 1 base from J; junction bases left unmatched: 1. The CDR3 sequence is 16 residues long. As DNA, the CDR3 is TGCGCCAGCAGCCAAGATGCGGGGGGGTCCTACAATGAGCAGTTCTTC. It is translated as CASSQDAGGSYNEQFF.

The chain is built from TRBV10-3 and TRBJ2-7, with 7 bases that match TRBD2. The CDR3 spans 12 residues. In germline, CDR1 is ENHRY, CDR2 SYGVKD. V was pared by 5 bases and J by 5 bases, with 3 bases of the junction left unmatched. The CDR3 nucleotides are TGTGCCATCAGTCCGGGAGGCCACGAGCAGTACTTC. Translated: CAISPGGHEQYF.

The chain is built from TRBV28 and TRBJ1-2; D may be TRBD1 (5 bases). The V end lost 6 bases, the J end lost 7 bases, and 21 bases lay between the germline ends. The germline gives CDR1 MDHEN, CDR2 SYDVKM. There are 15 residues in the CDR3. CDR3 DNA sequence: TGTGCCAGCAGGCGACCATTAGGGGAATCAGGTGGCTACACCTTC. It translates to CASRRPLGESGGYTF.

The rearrangement uses TRBV12-3 or TRBV12-4 and TRBJ2-1; 10 nucleotides agree with TRBD2. V lost 3 bases to trimming and J lost 10 bases; unmatched junction nucleotides: 0. The CDR3 is 12 residues long. CDR3 sequence reads: CASSLTSGEQFF. CDR3 bases: TGTGCCAGCAGTTTGACTAGCGGGGAGCAGTTCTTC.

J is TRBJ2-7 and V is TRBV7-9; 7 nucleotides line up with TRBD1. Germline trimming cut 6 bases from V and 4 bases from J; bases unmatched to any gene: 12. This CDR3 spans 15 amino acids. Germline assignment: CDR1 SEHNR and CDR2 FQNEAQ (reference sequence). The DNA of the CDR3 is TGTGCCAGCAGGCCGTACAGGGGCGAAGGGTACGAGCAGTACTTC. Translation gives CASRPYRGEGYEQYF.